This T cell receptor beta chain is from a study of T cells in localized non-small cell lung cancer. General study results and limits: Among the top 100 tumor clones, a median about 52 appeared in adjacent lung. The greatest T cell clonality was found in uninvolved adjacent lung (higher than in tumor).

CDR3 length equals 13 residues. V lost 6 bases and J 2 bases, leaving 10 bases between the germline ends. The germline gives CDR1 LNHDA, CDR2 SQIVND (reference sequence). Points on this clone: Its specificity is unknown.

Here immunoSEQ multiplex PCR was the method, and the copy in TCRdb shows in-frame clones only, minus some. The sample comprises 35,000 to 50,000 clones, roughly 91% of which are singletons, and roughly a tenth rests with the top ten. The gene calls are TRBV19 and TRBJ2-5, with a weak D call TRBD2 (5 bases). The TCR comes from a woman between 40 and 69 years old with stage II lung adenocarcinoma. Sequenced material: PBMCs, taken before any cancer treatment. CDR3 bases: TGTGCCAGTAGGAGGGCCTTTCAAGAGACCCAGTACTTC. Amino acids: CASRRAFQETQYF.